These T cell receptor beta chains were read from a single sample in a study of long-term antiretroviral therapy in people with HIV. The protocol was immunoSEQ multiplex PCR, while the TCRdb copy is restricted to in-frame clones and leaves out a portion. The sample yields tens of thousands of clones, about four fifths seen once. The sequences come from unsorted PBMCs, collected 0.5 years before starting antiretroviral therapy. The receptors were gathered from a man in his forties with HIV. The CDR3 runs from the conserved cysteine through the conserved F or W. The D gene is left open where the match is weak.

-,TRBV7-9,CASSFPSGPLRNYGYTF
-,TRBV18,CASSPGPSGDGYTF
-,TRBV20-1,CSAPRNYGYTF
-,TRBV7-9,CASSPLTGVAGANVLTF
-,TRBV5-6,CASSPLGGGDTQYF
-,TRBV5-4,CASSLELGMNTEAFF
TRBD1,TRBV5-1,CASSWGQGSAATNEKLFF
-,TRBV5-6,CASSSRRGRGTDTQYF
-,TRBV11-2,CASSIPVAKVDHTEAFF
TRBD2,TRBV11-2,CASSDTSGGWNEQFF
-,TRBV9,CASSPRGGLRGDEQYF
TRBD1,TRBV30,CAWNYGTGYGYTF
-,TRBV2,CASSGTEEGYGYTF
TRBD1,TRBV29-1,CSADRGTEAFF
-,TRBV5-1,CASSRALDGDTGELFF
TRBD2,TRBV7-2,CASSLSPSGVLLGEQFF
TRBD1,TRBV2,CAFLTGLSYEQYF
-,TRBV18,CASSPPGETQYF
-,TRBV5-1,CASSLEGGISNMDGYTF
-,TRBV5-6,CASSYGVPYNEQFF
-,TRBV7-2,CASSLDRYGYTF
-,TRBV5-1,CASSLDPGFEQYF
TRBD1,TRBV15,CATSRDLRQGPYEQYF
-,TRBV19,CASKFRVETAKFF
-,TRBV19,CASTLQGLGNQPQHF
TRBD1,TRBV7-9,CASSPAGTAPQTQYF
-,TRBV5-1,CASSFKGMNTEAFF
-,TRBV5-1,CASSSAWGLSTDTQYF
-,TRBV4-1,CASSSQGTYGYTF
-,TRBV9,CASSAYWNEQFF
TRBD1,TRBV2,CASSEDRGQAFF
-,TRBV11-2,CASSLAQNEKLFF
-,TRBV10-3,CAISEMTGGVSYEQYF
-,TRBV7-2,CASSPGAYEQYF
TRBD1,TRBV4-3,CASSQGRQGFGNTIYF
-,TRBV7-9,CASSFLASEQFF
-,TRBV5-1,CASKEGSYNSPLHF
-,TRBV6-5,CASSRRRNTEAFF
-,TRBV19,CASSARLRYTDTQYF
-,TRBV5-8,CASSRGYAVNYGYTF
-,TRBV7-8,CASSLRTGTEAFF
-,TRBV7-2,CASSSKHSRDGSYGYTF
TRBD2,TRBV11-3,CASSSHKRGGDNEQFF